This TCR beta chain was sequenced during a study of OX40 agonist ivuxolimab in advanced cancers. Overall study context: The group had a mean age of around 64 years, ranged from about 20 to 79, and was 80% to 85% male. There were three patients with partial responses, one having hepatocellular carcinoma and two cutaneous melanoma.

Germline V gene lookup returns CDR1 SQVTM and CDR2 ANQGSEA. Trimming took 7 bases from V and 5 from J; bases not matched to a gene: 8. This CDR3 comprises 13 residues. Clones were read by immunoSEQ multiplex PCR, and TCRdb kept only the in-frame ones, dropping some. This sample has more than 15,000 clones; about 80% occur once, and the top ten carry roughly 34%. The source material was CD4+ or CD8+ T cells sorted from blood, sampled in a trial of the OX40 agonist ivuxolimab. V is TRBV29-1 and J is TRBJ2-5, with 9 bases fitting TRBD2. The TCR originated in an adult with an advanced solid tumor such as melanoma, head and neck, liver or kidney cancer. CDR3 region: CSAGGLAGETQYF. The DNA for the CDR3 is TGCAGCGCTGGGGGACTAGCAGGCGAGACCCAGTACTTC.